This TCR beta chain was retrieved from a study of T cell responses to AZD1222 COVID-19 vaccine. This CDR3 spans 14 amino acids. V lost 5 bases to trimming and J lost 6 bases, with 14 bases between them. Per the germline V gene, CDR1 is SGHVS and CDR2 is FQNEAQ. Profiling relied on immunoSEQ multiplex PCR, and the TCRdb table lists in-frame clones only, not all of them. This table has 95,000 to 150,000 clones, 88% appearing once. The TCR sequence derives from an adult in good health. Sequencing used peripheral blood, obtained on day 0 of AZD1222 vaccination. This rearrangement joins TRBV7-8 to TRBJ1-5; D may be TRBD1 (6 bases). The CDR3 is CASSASGAGQPQHF. The CDR3 DNA sequence: TGTGCCAGCAGCGCCTCAGGGGCTGGTCAGCCCCAGCATTTT.